This TCR beta chain was retrieved from a study of post-analysis software for immune sequencing data. The overall study: Clinical courses comprised relapsing-remitting, secondary progressive and progressive-relapsing multiple sclerosis. Findings and limits, study-wide: Relative to controls, patients had about 5 TRBV segments at higher frequency, with TRBV5-6, TRBV5-1 and TRBV20-1 among these. Among multiple sclerosis patients, normalized Chao1 diversity was significantly below that of controls.

Details on this clonotype: Its antigen is not identified.

With V trimmed by 3 bases and J by 0 bases, 8 bases remained unmatched. The CDR3 consists of 16 residues. The germline V gene encodes CDR1 SQVTM and CDR2 ANQGSEA. Unique molecular identifiers were carried by the TCR beta cDNA libraries. The yield from roughly 1 to 10 million T cells was roughly 500,000 cDNA molecules in total. MiXCR, applied by TCRdb to the PCR reads, yields one record per CDR3 protein. The sample shows fewer than 900,000 distinct CDR3 sequences, 35% to 55% of them seen only once. The chain uses TRBV29-1 and TRBJ2-1; 7 bases are a match to TRBD2. The receptor was isolated from a girl under 18 with multiple sclerosis. Specimen: blood. The CDR3 sequence: CSVEGGESSSYNEQFF. The CDR3 bases are TGCAGCGTTGAGGGGGGGGAATCCAGCTCCTACAATGAGCAGTTCTTC.